This T cell receptor beta chain derives from a study of blood T cell repertoires in COVID-19. For the study at large: There were acute and convalescent COVID-19 samples, and they came from the United States, Italy and Spain.

Clones were read by immunoSEQ multiplex PCR, and TCRdb kept only the in-frame ones, dropping some. The sample lists 300,000 to 400,000 clones; around 85% were seen once. The trim removed 2 bases at V and 5 bases at J, leaving 5 bases unmatched. Germline V lookup: CDR1 SGHRS, CDR2 YFSETQ. The CDR3 length is 15 residues. The study drew participants aged about 18 to 95 years from some 24 US areas. The sequenced material came from PBMCs or T cells enriched from blood (not recorded which). The sequence was collected from a woman aged 40 to 49 with acute COVID-19. This chain connects TRBV5-1 to TRBJ1-2; 11 bases map to TRBD1. The CDR3 DNA follows: TGCGCCAGCAGCTTCTCCGGGACAGGGGGGTATGGCTACACCTTC. Protein: CASSFSGTGGYGYTF.